The T cell receptor (beta chain) under discussion was sequenced for a study of T cells in Graves' hyperthyroidism and ophthalmopathy. Study overall: At initial diagnosis, before any treatment had begun, peripheral blood was obtained.

Study-wide results and limits: Stable hyperthyroidism was told apart from ophthalmopathy by a model built on 13 V-J features.

This clonotype was counted between two and nine times. Its antigen is as yet unknown. At one end, the junction sequence differs from germline, possibly due to a read error. Using RNA transcripts as the source, TCR beta CDR3 regions were amplified. The TCR CDR3 first-round RT-PCR relied on the HTBI primer set. TCRdb analysed the multiplex PCR reads with MiXCR anew, one entry per CDR3 protein. The sample has some 580,000 distinct CDR3 sequences; around 15% are singletons. Sequenced input: blood. The receptor's source is a woman between 40 and 55 years old with Graves' ophthalmopathy.

In DNA, the CDR3 is TGCGCCAGCAGCTATCGGACAGGGGAAAGGACCTACGGGCAGTACTTC. Encoded protein: CASSYRTGERTYGQYF. The chain recombines TRBV5-1 with TRBJ2-7; 9 positions match TRBD1. The CDR3 runs to 16 residues. The germline V gene encodes CDR1 SGHRS and CDR2 YFSETQ.